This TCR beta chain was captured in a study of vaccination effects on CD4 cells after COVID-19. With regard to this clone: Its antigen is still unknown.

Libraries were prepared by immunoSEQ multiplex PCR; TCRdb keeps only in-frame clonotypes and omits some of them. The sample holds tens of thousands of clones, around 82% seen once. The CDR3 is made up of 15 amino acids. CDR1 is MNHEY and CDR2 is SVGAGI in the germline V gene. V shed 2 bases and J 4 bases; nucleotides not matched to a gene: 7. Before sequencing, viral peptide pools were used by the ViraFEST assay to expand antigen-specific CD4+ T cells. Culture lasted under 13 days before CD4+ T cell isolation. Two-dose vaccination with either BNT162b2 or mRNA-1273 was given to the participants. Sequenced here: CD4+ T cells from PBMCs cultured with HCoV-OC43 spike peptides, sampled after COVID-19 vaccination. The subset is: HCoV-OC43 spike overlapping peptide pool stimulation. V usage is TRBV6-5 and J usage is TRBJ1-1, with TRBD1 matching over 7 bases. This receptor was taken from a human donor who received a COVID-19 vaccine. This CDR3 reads CASSYTDRSPTEAFF. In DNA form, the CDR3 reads TGTGCCAGCAGTTACACGGACAGGTCGCCCACTGAAGCTTTCTTT.